Below, one TCR beta chain is given with its context. What it binds is unknown. The data belong to a study of response to subunit inactivated influenza vaccine. CDR3 length equals 13 residues. Germline lookup yields CDR1 DFQATT and CDR2 SNEGSKA (reference sequence). The V end was cut by 6 bases, the J end by 7 bases, with 18 bases between. One entry per CDR3 protein results from TCRdb running MiXCR on the RT-PCR reads. The sample consists of almost 250,000 distinct CDR3 sequences, 12% of them appearing once. Study-wide findings and caveats: Each seasonal influenza vaccination, the authors suggested, recruits few new T cells.

This sequence originates from a middle-aged man who received an inactivated influenza vaccine. Sequenced material: non-naive T cells sorted from PBMCs, taken about 14 days before vaccination. This rearrangement joins TRBV20-1 to TRBJ2-5; a weak D match, TRBD2 (6 bases). The CDR3 bases are TGCAGTGCGGGAGGAGCGGAGGGATGGACCCAGTACTTC. Residues: CSAGGAEGWTQYF.